Detailed here is one TCR beta chain. Its recognized antigen is unknown. The input lacks base qualities; no much larger clone sits a single base away. The data originate from a study of cytomegalovirus exposure and HLA in healthy donors (dated by TCRdb to 2015 to 2018). General notes on the study: According to an earlier analysis of 587 of the donors, 150 million to 200 million T cells yielded 117 million unique TCR beta sequences and 276 Gb of sequence data. About 310 gigabases of sequencing data and tens of millions of unique TCR sequences were included in an early release covering about 700 HLA-typed donors. Of the 300 to 400 genotyped donors, over 70% fell in the genetic ancestry cluster associated with self-reported Caucasian donors. The study was designed to test whether signatures of past pathogen exposure could be identified by cataloging public T cell receptors. The study profiled the T cell repertoires of more than 500 subjects by immunosequencing and related them to cytomegalovirus serostatus. Along with the approximately 650-subject first cohort, a separate validation cohort of some 130 different subjects was used. To predict cytomegalovirus infection status, the study brought together high-throughput TCR immunosequencing, statistical association of individual TCRs with disease status, and machine learning. To study patterns of TCR occurrence, a later analysis re-analyzed previously published TCR beta repertoires from around 660 donors and added high-resolution HLA genotyping. The later analysis used no new phenotypic data to find candidate immune exposures, relying instead on TCR beta sequences and their occurrence across donors. In an earlier analysis of 587 of the donors, high-throughput TCR beta sequencing was used to judge whether each TCR beta V gene segment behaved as functional or pseudogenic. Donor age, sex, ethnicity and CMV serostatus were collected together with the repertoire data. A later genetic analysis took genome-wide SNP genotypes for about 55% of the roughly 700 donors and used that subset as a discovery cohort. All discovery cohort repertoires had been generated using a single sequencing platform. HLA typing covered class I and class II loci at four-digit resolution. Typing coverage varied by locus: roughly 629-640 donors for A, B, C, DRB1 and DQB1; 522 for DQA1; nearly 610 for DPA1; roughly 470 for DPB1. Roughly 5 DR-DQ haplotypes were treated as single units for association and clustering because of strong linkage in the cohort. Across roughly 420 genotyped donors of the cohort, an average of approximately 240,000 unique TCR beta nucleotide sequences per donor were sequenced, and 15% to 20% of those sequences were non-productive. The research as a whole found: The classifier was reported to diagnose cytomegalovirus status with high specificity and sensitivity in both the original and validation cohorts. Assigning TCR associations to individual alleles was difficult when HLA alleles, especially DR and DQ, strongly co-occurred. Most CMV-associated TCR beta chains appeared to be HLA-restricted in a later analysis, and the HLA associations seemed to be driven largely by CMV exposure. The cohort was sequenced for TCR beta chains only, and without alpha or paired-chain data the features that could be detected were limited. The study listed 150 to 200 TCR beta chains as associated with cytomegalovirus. An association between a missense DCLRE1C variant and V-gene and J-gene trimming of TCR beta chains was found in a later genetic analysis and replicated in an independent cohort. In a later analysis, the rate of TCR association differed among HLA loci, with DRB1 alleles having the most associated TCRs and HLA-C alleles having the fewest. Correlated functional status among segregating V segments might be attributable to linkage disequilibrium, but an unknown experimental factor could not be ruled out. The authors suggested that the approach could potentially be generalized to other disease states and immunological phenotypes. A group of highly shared sequence variants was considered likely to be a technical artifact of the sequencing pipeline. Around 16 rarely observed V segments, including chromosome 9 orphons, were excluded from the earlier analysis of some 590 of the donors because counts were too low. Most TCR sequences were seen in very few donors, while some public TCRs were found in many individuals. In a later genetic analysis, fewer N-insertions in productive TCRs were reported among donors in an Asian-associated ancestry cluster than the roughly 700-donor mean. Compared with equally common non-associated chains, HLA-associated TCR beta chains in a later analysis were more clonally expanded and had lower generation probabilities. The presence/absence analyses assumed that sequencing depth was roughly uniform across donors, and that assumption may not be true. A further reported finding was that TCR beta sequences accurately predicted the HLA-A and HLA-B alleles for most subjects in the first cohort. In an earlier analysis of 587 of the donors, most TCR beta V segments were observed in productive rearrangements about 90% or about 30% of the time, broadly matching IMGT annotations. Because HLA typing was missing for some donors at each locus, association tests included only the typed subset. For the cohort, immune exposure information was limited to CMV serostatus. At a false discovery rate of 0.05, a later analysis linked roughly 17,000 TCR beta sequences to specific HLA alleles. A few of the identified cytomegalovirus-associated TCR beta chains were confirmed in vitro to be specific for cytomegalovirus antigens. In a later analysis, several top co-occurrence clusters were reported to appear linked to parvovirus B19, influenza, CMV and Epstein-Barr virus. Some IMGT-functional V segments, including TRBV6-2 and TRBV6-3, could not be told apart with the 87-base-pair reads, so those segments were excluded.

The cohort was made up of 666 healthy bone marrow donors. At the time of sampling, all cohort members were nominally healthy, though unrecorded immune exposures were likely present. The donor tested CMV seropositive, placing the donor among the 290 or so seropositive members of the cohort. A peripheral blood sample was provided by each donor, and peripheral blood mononuclear cells were used for TCR beta sequencing. Genomic DNA was extracted from the blood cell samples with the Qiagen DNeasy Blood Extraction Kit. V is shortened by 4 bases, J by 0 bases, and the region joining them spans 12 bases. From the cysteine through the phenylalanine, the CDR3 covers 15 amino acids. Just CDR3 DNA is preserved here, 45 bases in frame from base 1. The germline V gene sets CDR1 to LGHNA and CDR2 to YSLEER. Libraries were constructed by the immunoSEQ multiplex PCR assay. A mixture of 60 forward primers for TCR Vbeta segments and 13 reverse primers for TCR Jbeta segments was used in the multiplex PCR. A multiplex PCR assay on genomic DNA amplified the CDR3 region of rearranged TCR beta genes. The Illumina HiSeq System was used to sequence the amplified TCR beta libraries as 87-base-pair reads. Per the authors' processing: A later analysis counted tens of millions of unique TCR beta chains across the 650 to 700 repertoires, and around 9.9 million of these chains were shared by at least two donors. To remove PCR and sequencing errors, raw reads were error-corrected and collapsed into unique sequences using a nearest-neighbor algorithm that merged closely related sequences. To assign V, D and J gene segments, CDR3 sequences were aligned to IMGT reference sequences. For a sequence to be retained, a match of at least six nucleotides to both a V gene segment and a J gene segment was required. A rearrangement was called productive if the CDR3 had no stop codons and remained in frame with V and J, and every other rearrangement was called non-productive. CDR3 was defined according to IMGT convention as the region running from the second conserved V-encoded cysteine to the conserved J-encoded phenylalanine. In an earlier analysis of approximately 590 of the donors, sequences lacking an unambiguous match to a single V gene segment were excluded. In an earlier analysis of 587 of the donors, V segments were called functional above 56.7% productive rearrangements and were called segregating when the between-donor standard deviation exceeded 5%. A statistical classification framework was developed to diagnose cytomegalovirus status using the catalog of TCR beta chain sequences. A later analysis assigned V and J genes by comparing TCR nucleotide sequences with IMGT/GENE-DB human TR gene sequences. Using the TCRdist pipeline, a later analysis assigned CDR3 sequences along with most-parsimonious VDJ recombination scenarios. In a later analysis, every TCR beta chain was defined by the combination of its CDR3 amino acid sequence and its V-gene family, and reads without a unique V-gene family were dropped. A later analysis removed roughly 590 highly shared, low-generation-probability nucleotide sequences to deal with suspected cross-contamination and a sequencing artifact. In a later analysis, a clonal expansion index for each public chain was calculated from normalized within-repertoire ranks of inferred template counts. Generation probabilities in a later analysis came from a VDJ recombination model fitted to out-of-frame rearrangements, and those results were checked against IGoR. Hypergeometric tests were used in a later analysis to score TCR-TCR, TCR-HLA and TCR-CMV co-occurrence, with a repertoire-size bias correction applied to the TCR pairs. To estimate false discovery rates, a later analysis permuted the HLA or CMV assignments 20 times. A later analysis grouped co-occurring TCRs with DBSCAN, adding TCRdist sequence similarity when clustering within HLA-allele-positive subsets. Repertoires with fewer than 30,000 or more than 120,000 public chains, plus five repertoires with anomalous nucleotide sharing, were excluded from co-occurrence clustering. In its TCRdb copy, this immuneACCESS table keeps in-frame sequences only and misses some clones. Where compared with another copy, unresolved V genes explain less than half of these, and the others have no known cause. V and J calls and clone size are as listed in that table; D and trimming were resolved from the DNA. The sample records 100,000 to 150,000 clones, around 72% of which are singletons. Less than 4.5% of the sample goes to the ten largest clones.

The receptor chain draws on TRBV4-3 and TRBJ1-1; D gene: possibly TRBD1, on 5 matching bases. Sequenced: PBMCs. The TCR was taken from a man over 45 in good health and CMV-seropositive. The CDR3: CASSPSGTVNTEAFF. DNA sequence: TGCGCCAGCAGCCCGTCCGGGACTGTGAACACTGAAGCTTTCTTT.